These T cell receptor beta chains were read from a single sample in a study of cytomegalovirus exposure and HLA in healthy donors. The method was immunoSEQ multiplex PCR; TCRdb's version includes in-frame clones alone and lacks a portion of them. Of approximately 150,000 clones listed, approximately 85% are singletons. Sequencing was done on a sample of PBMCs. The receptor set was obtained from a girl aged 5 to 17 in good health and CMV-seropositive. The CDR3 runs from the conserved cysteine through the conserved F or W. Fields, in order: clone size, V gene, D gene, J gene, CDR3 protein, CDR3 DNA. The D gene is left open where the match is weak. Size tells how often a clone was seen (once, few, many) or the class of an expanded clone, and some rows leave it out.

abundance: NA
v_gene: TRBV6-1
d_gene: NA
j_gene: TRBJ1-2
CDR3aa: CASSSPGGKRGYTF
CDR3nt: TGTGCCAGCAGCTCCCCAGGCGGGAAACGGGGCTACACCTTC

abundance: NA
v_gene: TRBV5-4
d_gene: TRBD1
j_gene: TRBJ1-1
CDR3aa: CASSLTGGAWVAFF
CDR3nt: TGTGCCAGCAGCTTAACAGGGGGCGCATGGGTAGCTTTCTTT

abundance: NA
v_gene: TRBV14
d_gene: NA
j_gene: TRBJ2-7
CDR3aa: CASSQGTGTSYEQYF
CDR3nt: TGTGCCAGCAGCCAAGGCACCGGGACATCCTACGAGCAGTACTTC

abundance: NA
v_gene: TRBV23-1
d_gene: TRBD1
j_gene: TRBJ1-2
CDR3aa: CASILGQGVLYGYTF
CDR3nt: TGCGCCAGCATCCTAGGACAGGGGGTTCTGTATGGCTACACCTTC

abundance: once
v_gene: TRBV2
d_gene: TRBD1
j_gene: TRBJ1-4
CDR3aa: CASRQWTGRNEKLFF
CDR3nt: TGTGCCAGCAGACAATGGACAGGCCGTAATGAAAAACTGTTTTTT

abundance: NA
v_gene: TRBV18
d_gene: NA
j_gene: TRBJ1-1
CDR3aa: CASSPLPAGRSEAFF
CDR3nt: TGTGCCAGCTCACCACTACCCGCCGGGAGGTCTGAAGCTTTCTTT

abundance: NA
v_gene: TRBV27
d_gene: NA
j_gene: TRBJ1-5
CDR3aa: CASSLEGFSNQPQHF
CDR3nt: TGTGCCAGCAGTTTAGAGGGCTTTAGCAATCAGCCCCAGCATTTT

abundance: NA
v_gene: TRBV9
d_gene: TRBD1
j_gene: TRBJ2-5
CDR3aa: CASSPGQGKETQYF
CDR3nt: TGTGCCAGCAGCCCAGGACAGGGAAAAGAGACCCAGTACTTC

abundance: NA
v_gene: TRBV5-6
d_gene: TRBD1
j_gene: TRBJ2-7
CDR3aa: CASSLTGAPYEQYF
CDR3nt: TGTGCCAGCAGCCTGACAGGGGCCCCCTACGAGCAGTACTTC

abundance: NA
v_gene: TRBV7-2
d_gene: NA
j_gene: TRBJ1-2
CDR3aa: CASILTRRTLYGYTF
CDR3nt: TGTGCCAGCATCCTCACCCGAAGAACTCTTTATGGCTACACCTTC

abundance: NA
v_gene: TRBV20-1
d_gene: NA
j_gene: TRBJ2-4
CDR3aa: CSATAEIQYF
CDR3nt: TGCAGTGCTACTGCGGAGATTCAGTACTTC

abundance: NA
v_gene: TRBV9
d_gene: TRBD2
j_gene: TRBJ2-1
CDR3aa: CASSVGTTILNNEQFF
CDR3nt: TGTGCCAGCAGCGTCGGGACTACTATTTTGAACAATGAGCAGTTCTTC

abundance: NA
v_gene: TRBV9
d_gene: TRBD1
j_gene: TRBJ2-7
CDR3aa: CASSVGDRGNEQYF
CDR3nt: TGTGCCAGCAGCGTAGGGGACAGGGGGAACGAGCAGTACTTC

abundance: NA
v_gene: TRBV2
d_gene: NA
j_gene: TRBJ2-2
CDR3aa: CASRPGVPGELFF
CDR3nt: TGTGCCAGCAGGCCGGGGGTCCCGGGGGAGCTGTTTTTT

abundance: NA
v_gene: TRBV5-6
d_gene: NA
j_gene: TRBJ1-1
CDR3aa: CATNRGNTEAFF
CDR3nt: TGTGCCACTAACCGGGGGAACACTGAAGCTTTCTTT

abundance: NA
v_gene: TRBV6-1
d_gene: TRBD2
j_gene: TRBJ2-1
CDR3aa: CASTSPAGGKNEQFF
CDR3nt: TGTGCCAGCACCTCTCCGGCGGGGGGTAAGAATGAGCAGTTCTTC